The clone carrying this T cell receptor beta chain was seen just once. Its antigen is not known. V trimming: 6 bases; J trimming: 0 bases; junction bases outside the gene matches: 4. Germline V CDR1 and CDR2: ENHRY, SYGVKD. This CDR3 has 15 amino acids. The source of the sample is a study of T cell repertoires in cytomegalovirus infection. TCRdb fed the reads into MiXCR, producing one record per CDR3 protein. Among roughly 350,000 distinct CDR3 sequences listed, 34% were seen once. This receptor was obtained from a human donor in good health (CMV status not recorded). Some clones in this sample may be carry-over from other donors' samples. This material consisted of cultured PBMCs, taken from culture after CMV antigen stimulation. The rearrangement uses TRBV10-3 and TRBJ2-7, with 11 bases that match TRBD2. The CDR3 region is CAIRETSGSSYEQYF. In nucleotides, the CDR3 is TGTGCCATCAGAGAAACTAGCGGGAGCTCCTACGAGCAGTACTTC.